This T cell receptor beta chain was documented in a study of blood T cell repertoires in COVID-19. Only in-frame clones appear in the TCRdb table, and some are missing; sequencing was by immunoSEQ multiplex PCR. This repertoire shows about 190,000 clones, approximately 86% found once; its top ten account for approximately 1.1%. Input material: peripheral blood. The clonotype originates from a man aged 25 to 40 with acute or convalescent COVID-19.

The CDR3 region is CASSPFHEQYF. The CDR3 DNA is TGTGCCAGCAGCCCATTCCACGAGCAGTACTTC. The chain combines TRBV7-9 with TRBJ2-7; D uncertain. The germline gives CDR1 SEHNR, CDR2 FQNEAQ (reference sequence). The CDR3 length is 11 residues. Trimming stripped 5 bases from V and 5 bases from J, with 7 bases between.